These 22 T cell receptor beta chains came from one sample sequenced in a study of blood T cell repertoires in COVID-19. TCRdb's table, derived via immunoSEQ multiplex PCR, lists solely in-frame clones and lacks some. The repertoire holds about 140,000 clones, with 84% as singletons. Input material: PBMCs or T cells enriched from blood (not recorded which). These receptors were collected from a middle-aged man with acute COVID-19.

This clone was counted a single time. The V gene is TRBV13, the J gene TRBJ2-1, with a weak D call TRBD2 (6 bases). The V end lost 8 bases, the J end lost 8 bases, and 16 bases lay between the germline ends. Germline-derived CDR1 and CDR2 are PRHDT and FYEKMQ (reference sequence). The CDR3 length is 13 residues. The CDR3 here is CASGSRRADEQFF. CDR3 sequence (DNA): TGTGCCAGCGGTTCAAGGAGGGCGGATGAGCAGTTCTTC.

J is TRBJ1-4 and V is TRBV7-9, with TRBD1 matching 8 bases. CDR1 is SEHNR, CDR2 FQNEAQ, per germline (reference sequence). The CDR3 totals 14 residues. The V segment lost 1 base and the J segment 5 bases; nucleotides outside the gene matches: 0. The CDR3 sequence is CASSLGTGNEKLFF. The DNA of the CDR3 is TGTGCCAGCAGCTTAGGGACAGGGAATGAAAAACTGTTTTTT.

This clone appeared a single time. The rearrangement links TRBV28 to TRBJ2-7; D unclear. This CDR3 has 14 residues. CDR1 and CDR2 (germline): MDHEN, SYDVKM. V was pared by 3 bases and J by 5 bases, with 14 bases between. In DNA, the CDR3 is TGTGCCAGCAGTTTCCCGACGTTCAGGAACGAGCAGTACTTC. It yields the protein CASSFPTFRNEQYF.

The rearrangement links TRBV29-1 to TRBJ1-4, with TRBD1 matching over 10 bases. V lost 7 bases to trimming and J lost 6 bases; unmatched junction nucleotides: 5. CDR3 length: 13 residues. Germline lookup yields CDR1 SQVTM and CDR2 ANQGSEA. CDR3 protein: CSGRDRGDEKLFF. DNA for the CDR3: TGCAGCGGCCGGGACAGGGGAGATGAAAAACTGTTTTTT.

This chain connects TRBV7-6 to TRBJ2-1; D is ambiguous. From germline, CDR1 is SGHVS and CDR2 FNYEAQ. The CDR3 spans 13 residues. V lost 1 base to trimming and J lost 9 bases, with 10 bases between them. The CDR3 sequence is CASSLVETGEQFF. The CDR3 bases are TGTGCCAGCAGCTTAGTAGAAACGGGTGAGCAGTTCTTC. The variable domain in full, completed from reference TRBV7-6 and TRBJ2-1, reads GAGVSQSPRYKVTKRGQDVALRCDPISGHVSLYWYRQALGQGPEFLTYFNYEAQQDKSGLPNDRFSAERPEGSISTLTIQRTEQRDSAMYRCASSLVETGEQFFGPGTRLTVL.

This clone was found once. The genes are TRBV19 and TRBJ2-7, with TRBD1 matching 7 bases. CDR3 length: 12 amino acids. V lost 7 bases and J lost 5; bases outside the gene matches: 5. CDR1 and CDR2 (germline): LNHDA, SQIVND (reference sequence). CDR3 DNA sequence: TGTGCCAGTAAGGGGCAGGGGGACGAGCAGTACTTC. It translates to CASKGQGDEQYF.

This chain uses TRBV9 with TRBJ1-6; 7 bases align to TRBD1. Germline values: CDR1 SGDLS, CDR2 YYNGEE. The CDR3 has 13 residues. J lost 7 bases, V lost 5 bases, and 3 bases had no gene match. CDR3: CASREGANSPLHF. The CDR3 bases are TGTGCCAGCAGAGAGGGGGCGAATTCACCCCTCCACTTT.

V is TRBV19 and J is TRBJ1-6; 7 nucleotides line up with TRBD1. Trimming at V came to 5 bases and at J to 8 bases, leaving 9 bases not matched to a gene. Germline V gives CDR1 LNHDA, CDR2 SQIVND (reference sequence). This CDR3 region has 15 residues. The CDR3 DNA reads TGTGCCAGTAGTGACAGGGCTCGCGATGATTCACCCCTCCACTTT. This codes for CASSDRARDDSPLHF.

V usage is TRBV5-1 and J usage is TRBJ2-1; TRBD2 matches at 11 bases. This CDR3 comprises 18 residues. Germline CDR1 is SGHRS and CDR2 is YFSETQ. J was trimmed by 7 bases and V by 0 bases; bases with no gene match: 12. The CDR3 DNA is TGCGCCAGCAGCTTGGAGGGAACCGGGACTAGCGGAGAGAATGAGCAGTTCTTC. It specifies CASSLEGTGTSGENEQFF.

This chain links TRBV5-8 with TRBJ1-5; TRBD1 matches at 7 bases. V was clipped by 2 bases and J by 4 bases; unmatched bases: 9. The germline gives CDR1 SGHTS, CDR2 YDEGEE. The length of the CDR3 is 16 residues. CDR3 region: CASSFRPYRGNQPQHF. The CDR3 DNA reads TGTGCCAGCAGCTTCCGCCCGTACAGGGGAAATCAGCCCCAGCATTTT.

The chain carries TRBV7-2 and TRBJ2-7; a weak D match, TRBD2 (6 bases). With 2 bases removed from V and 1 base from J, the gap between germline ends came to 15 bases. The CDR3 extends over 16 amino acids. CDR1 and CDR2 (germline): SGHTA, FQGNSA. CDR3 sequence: CASSLIGGSGSYEQYF. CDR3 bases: TGTGCCAGCAGCTTAATTGGTGGGAGCGGGTCCTACGAGCAGTACTTC.

The CDR3 DNA is TGCGCCAGCAGTGAGTCGGGGAGAGCCTACGAGCAGTACTTC. Amino acids: CASSESGRAYEQYF. V is TRBV10-2 and J is TRBJ2-7, with a tentative D call TRBD2 (5 bases). Germline assignment: CDR1 WSHSY and CDR2 SAAADI. The CDR3 length is 14 residues. The V end was cut by 0 bases, the J end by 2 bases, with 8 bases between.

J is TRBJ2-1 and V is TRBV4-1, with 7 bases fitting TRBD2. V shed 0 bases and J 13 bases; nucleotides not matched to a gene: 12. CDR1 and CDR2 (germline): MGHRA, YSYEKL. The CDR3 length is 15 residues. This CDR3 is CASSQDRAGLYPQFF. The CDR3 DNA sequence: TGCGCCAGCAGCCAAGATAGAGCGGGACTATATCCCCAGTTCTTC.

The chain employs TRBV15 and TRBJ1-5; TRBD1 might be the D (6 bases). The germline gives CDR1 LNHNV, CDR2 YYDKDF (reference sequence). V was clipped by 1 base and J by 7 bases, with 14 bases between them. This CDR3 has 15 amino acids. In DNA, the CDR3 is TGTGCCACCAGCAGAGGCACAGGGAATGTCCAGCCCCAGCATTTT. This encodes CATSRGTGNVQPQHF.

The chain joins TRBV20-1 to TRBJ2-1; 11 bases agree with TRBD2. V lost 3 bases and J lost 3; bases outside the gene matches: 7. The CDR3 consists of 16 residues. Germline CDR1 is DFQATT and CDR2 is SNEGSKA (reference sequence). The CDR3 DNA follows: TGCAGTGCTAGTGACCCGGGACTAGCGGACTACAATGAGCAGTTCTTC. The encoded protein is CSASDPGLADYNEQFF.

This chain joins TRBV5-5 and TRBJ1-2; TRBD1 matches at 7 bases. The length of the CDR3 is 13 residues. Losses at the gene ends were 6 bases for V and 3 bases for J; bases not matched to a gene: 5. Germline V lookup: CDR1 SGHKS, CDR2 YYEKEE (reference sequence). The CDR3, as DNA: TGTGCCAGCATCCGCGGACAGGACTATGGCTACACCTTC. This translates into CASIRGQDYGYTF.

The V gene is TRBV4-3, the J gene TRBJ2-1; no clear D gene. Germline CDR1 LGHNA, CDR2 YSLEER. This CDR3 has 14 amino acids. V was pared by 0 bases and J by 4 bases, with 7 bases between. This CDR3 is CASSQDFNYNEQFF. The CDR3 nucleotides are TGCGCCAGCAGCCAAGATTTCAATTACAATGAGCAGTTCTTC.

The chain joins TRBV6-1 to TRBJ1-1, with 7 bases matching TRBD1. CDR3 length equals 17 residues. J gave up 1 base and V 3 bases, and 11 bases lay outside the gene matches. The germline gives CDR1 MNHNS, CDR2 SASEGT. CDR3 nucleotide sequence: TGTGCCAGCAGTGAGTCGTCGGCAGGGGGTACGAACACTGAAGCTTTCTTT. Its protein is CASSESSAGGTNTEAFF.

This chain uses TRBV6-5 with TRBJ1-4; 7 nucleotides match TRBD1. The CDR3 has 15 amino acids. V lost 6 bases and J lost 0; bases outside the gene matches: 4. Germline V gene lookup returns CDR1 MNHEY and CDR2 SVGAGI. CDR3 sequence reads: CASRTGMATNEKLFF. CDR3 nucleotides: TGTGCCAGCAGGACAGGGATGGCAACTAATGAAAAACTGTTTTTT.

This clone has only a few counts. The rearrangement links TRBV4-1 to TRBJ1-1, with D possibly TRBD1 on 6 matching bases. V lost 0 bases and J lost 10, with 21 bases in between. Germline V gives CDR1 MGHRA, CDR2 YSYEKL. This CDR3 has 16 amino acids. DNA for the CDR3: TGCGCCAGCAGCCAAGATATCCAGGGGATGTACCCCTCAGCTTTCTTT. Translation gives CASSQDIQGMYPSAFF.

CDR3 nucleotide sequence: TGTGCCAGCAGCCTAAGACAGGGTAGGAGCACTGAAGCTTTCTTT. Translating it yields CASSLRQGRSTEAFF. V and J are TRBV7-9 and TRBJ1-1; 7 bases align to TRBD1. Germline V CDR1 and CDR2: SEHNR, FQNEAQ (reference sequence). Trimming at V came to 5 bases and at J to 4 bases, leaving 10 bases not matched to a gene. This CDR3 has 15 residues.

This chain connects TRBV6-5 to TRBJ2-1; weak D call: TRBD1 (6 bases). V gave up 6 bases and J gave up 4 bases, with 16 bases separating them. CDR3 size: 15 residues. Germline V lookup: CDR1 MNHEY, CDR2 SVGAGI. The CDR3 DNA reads TGTGCCAGCAGCTTCGGGGACACTTTATACAATGAGCAGTTCTTC. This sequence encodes CASSFGDTLYNEQFF.